This TCR beta chain was observed in a study of monozygotic twins with inflammatory bowel disease. Study results and caveats: Healthy co-twins exceeded IBD patients in TCRbeta diversity as measured by inverse Simpson.

CDR1 and CDR2 (germline): MNHEY, SVGAGI. This CDR3 has 13 residues. With respect to this clonotype: Its antigen remains unknown.

Reanalyzing the 5' RACE reads, TCRdb keeps one entry per CDR3 protein, without DNA. The sample's table shows approximately 340,000 distinct CDR3 sequences. This receptor was obtained from a human donor with ulcerative colitis or Crohn's disease, or a healthy co-twin of an affected twin (not recorded which). Sample: blood. The chain employs TRBV6-5 and TRBJ2-7. The CDR3 is CASSFPQARQQYF.